The 21 T cell receptor beta chains below come from one sample, sequenced in a study of immune evolution from preneoplasia to lung adenocarcinoma. The repertoire was sequenced with immunoSEQ multiplex PCR; TCRdb's copy has only in-frame clones and lacks some. The table lists about 4,000 clones, around 80% of them singletons. The sample consisted of FFPE invasive lung adenocarcinoma tissue. The receptors here all came from a person aged 65-85 years with invasive lung adenocarcinoma. Some clones in this sample may be carry-over from other donors' samples.

This clone came up once. This chain uses TRBV4-2 with TRBJ2-5, with D possibly TRBD2 on 6 matching bases. Trimming shortened V by 5 bases and J by 0 bases, and 16 bases separated the two germline ends. CDR1 is LGHNA, CDR2 YNFKEQ, per germline. The CDR3 runs to 16 residues. The CDR3 bases are TGTGCCAGCAGCGGGGGGACCAGCGCTAACCAAGAGACCCAGTACTTC. Encoded protein: CASSGGTSANQETQYF.

J is TRBJ2-5 and V is TRBV6-5, with D perhaps matching TRBD2 (5 bases). Germline V gene lookup returns CDR1 MNHEY and CDR2 SVGAGI. This CDR3 is built from 12 residues. DNA of the CDR3: TGTACCTCCAGGACTGGTCAAGAGACCCAGTACTTC. It codes for CTSRTGQETQYF.

The chain is built from TRBV12-5 and TRBJ1-6, with D maybe TRBD1 (5 bases). Germline values: CDR1 LGHNT, CDR2 FRNRAP. Trimming took off 5 bases at V and 5 bases at J, with 13 bases between the two ends. This CDR3 is 15 amino acids long. CDR3 in amino acids: CASGAGTVHNSPLHF. For the CDR3, the DNA is TGTGCTAGTGGTGCCGGGACGGTCCATAATTCACCCCTCCACTTT. Drawing the rest from reference TRBV12-5 and TRBJ1-6, the complete variable domain is DARVTQTPRHKVTEMGQEVTMRCQPILGHNTVFWYRQTMMQGLELLAYFRNRAPLDDSGMPKDRFSAEMPDATLATLKIQPSEPRDSAVYFCASGAGTVHNSPLHFGNGTRLTVT.

V is TRBV18 and J is TRBJ2-7; TRBD2 matches 8 bases. The germline gives CDR1 KGHSH, CDR2 LQKENI. The CDR3 sequence is 13 residues long. V dropped 6 bases and J dropped 6; count of bases not matched to a gene: 7. CDR3 loop: CASSPTSDGEQYF. The CDR3 region has the DNA TGTGCCAGCTCTCCGACTAGCGACGGCGAGCAGTACTTC.

This clone has only one observation. This chain uses TRBV6-1 with TRBJ2-3, with D tentatively TRBD1 (5 bases). Trimming removed 2 bases from V and 1 base from J, with 22 bases in between. The CDR3 has 19 residues. The V gene's germline CDR1 is MNHNS and CDR2 SASEGT. CDR3 residues: CASSEIGWGQVAGTDTQYF. The CDR3, as DNA: TGTGCCAGCAGTGAAATTGGTTGGGGCCAGGTTGCGGGCACAGATACGCAGTATTTT.

The sample holds a few counts of this clone. The chain uses TRBV5-1 and TRBJ2-3; no clear D. This CDR3 spans 14 amino acids. V was clipped by 7 bases and J by 0 bases, with 12 bases between them. CDR1 SGHRS and CDR2 YFSETQ come from the germline V gene. CDR3 amino acids: CASVRSTSTDTQYF. The CDR3 DNA reads TGCGCCAGCGTTCGGAGTACTAGCACAGATACGCAGTATTTT. Combining the CDR3 with reference TRBV5-1 and TRBJ2-3 gives the whole variable domain KAGVTQTPRYLIKTRGQQVTLSCSPISGHRSVSWYQQTPGQGLQFLFEYFSETQRNKGNFPGRFSGRQFSNSRSEMNVSTLELGDSALYLCASVRSTSTDTQYFGPGTRLTVL.

The CDR3 nucleotides are TGTGCCAGCAGCCCGAAACAGGGAGGGTTGGTCACCGGGGAGCTGTTTTTT. Translating gives CASSPKQGGLVTGELFF. This chain connects TRBV5-4 to TRBJ2-2; a weak D match, TRBD2 (7 bases). With 4 bases removed from V and 4 bases from J, the gap between germline ends came to 20 bases. This CDR3 comprises 17 residues. Germline assignment: CDR1 SGHNT and CDR2 YYREEE (reference sequence).

J is TRBJ1-1 and V is TRBV27; D may be TRBD1 (5 bases). The CDR3 runs 17 residues. Germline CDR1 and CDR2: MNHEY and SMNVEV (reference sequence). V was cut by 1 base and J by 0 bases, with 15 bases left in between. DNA for the CDR3: TGTGCCAGCAGTTTATATGGGGGAGCTAATTTGAACACTGAAGCTTTCTTT. Its protein product is CASSLYGGANLNTEAFF.

This clone occurred once. J is TRBJ2-7 and V is TRBV18, with 9 bases identical to TRBD1. Germline CDR1 and CDR2: KGHSH and LQKENI. The CDR3 runs 16 residues. Trimming removed 2 bases from V and 5 bases from J; junction bases left unmatched: 10. The CDR3: CASSPTPGQGRDEQYF. CDR3 nucleotides: TGTGCCAGCTCACCAACCCCGGGACAGGGTCGGGACGAGCAGTACTTC.

In its sample, this clone was seen once. Germline and junction disagree at one end, which may indicate a read error. Distinct nucleotide sequences in the sample also encode this CDR3. V is TRBV10-3 and J is TRBJ2-7, with TRBD2 matching over 13 bases. CDR1 is ENHRY and CDR2 is SYGVKD in the germline V gene. The CDR3 covers 13 residues. CDR3 DNA sequence: TGTGCCATAGGGACTAGCGGGAACTACGAGCAATACTTC. Protein product: CAIGTSGNYEQYF.

V is TRBV27 and J is TRBJ2-1; 7 nucleotides line up with TRBD1. The CDR3 spans 18 residues. Germline CDR1 MNHEY, CDR2 SMNVEV (reference sequence). V gave up 6 bases and J gave up 0 bases; unmatched junction bases: 14. The CDR3 loop is CASSGTMTGRGSYNEQFF. As DNA, the CDR3 is TGTGCCAGCAGCGGGACGATGACAGGGAGAGGCTCCTACAATGAGCAGTTCTTC.

This clone appeared a few times. The chain recombines TRBV15 with TRBJ1-1; TRBD1 is a possible D gene (6 bases). V gave up 1 base and J gave up 3 bases, with 12 bases separating them. The CDR3 is 15 amino acids. The germline V gene has CDR1 LNHNV and CDR2 YYDKDF (reference sequence). This CDR3 is CATSRALGADTEAFF. The CDR3 region has the DNA TGTGCCACCAGCAGAGCATTGGGGGCGGACACTGAAGCTTTCTTT.

The V call is TRBV6-6, the J call TRBJ2-7; tentative D call: TRBD2 (5 bases). Trimming took off 2 bases at V and 4 bases at J, with 9 bases between the two ends. This CDR3 comprises 13 residues. Germline-derived CDR1 and CDR2 are MNHNY and SVGAGI (reference sequence). CDR3 amino acids: CASSYDRDYEQYV. The DNA for the CDR3 is TGTGCCAGCAGTTACGATCGGGATTACGAGCAGTACGTC.

The chain uses TRBV30 and TRBJ2-5, with a possible D match to TRBD2 (5 bases). V lost 4 bases and J 2 bases, leaving 11 bases between the germline ends. The CDR3 length is 13 residues. The germline gives CDR1 GTSNPN, CDR2 SVGIG (reference sequence). CDR3 nucleotides: TGTGCCTGGAAGAAGCGGATGCAAGAGACCCAGTACTTC. Its translation: CAWKKRMQETQYF.

The chain combines TRBV7-2 with TRBJ1-1; 10 nucleotides agree with TRBD1. This CDR3 comprises 14 residues. Germline V gene data show CDR1 as SGHTA and CDR2 as FQGNSA. The ends lost 3 bases at V and 7 bases at J; junction bases unmatched: 5. The DNA of the CDR3 is TGTGCCAGCAGCTTGACAGGGGGCTTCGGTGAAGCTTTCTTT. The encoded protein is CASSLTGGFGEAFF.

Worth noting for this clone: A junction boundary mismatches the germline segment, possibly from a read error. The chain joins TRBV30 to TRBJ1-2; D gene uncertain. The V gene's germline CDR1 is GTSNPN and CDR2 SVGIG (reference sequence). This CDR3 is 10 amino acids long. CDR3 nucleotide sequence: TGTGCCTGGGAGGACTATGGGTACACCTTC. Protein: CAWEDYGYTF.

The chain employs TRBV10-1 and TRBJ2-2; D uncertain. The germline V and J ends were trimmed by 4 bases and 3 bases, with 9 bases remaining between them. The CDR3 contains 14 residues. CDR1 is WNHNN, CDR2 SYGVQD, per germline (reference sequence). The CDR3 protein is CASSANEDTGELFF. Written as DNA, the CDR3 is TGCGCCAGCAGTGCTAACGAGGACACCGGGGAGCTGTTTTTT.

The gene calls are TRBV6-4 and TRBJ2-6, with no clear D. Germline assignment: CDR1 MRHNA and CDR2 SNTAGT. V gave up 5 bases and J gave up 1 base, with 9 bases separating them. The CDR3 consists of 15 residues. The CDR3 region has the DNA TGTGCCAGCAGTTACTACGGGTCTGGGGCCAACGTCCTGACTTTC. It specifies CASSYYGSGANVLTF.

V and J are TRBV11-3 and TRBJ2-1; D is possibly TRBD2 (7 bases). The germline V gene encodes CDR1 SGHNT and CDR2 YENEEA. The CDR3 has 15 residues. V was pared by 9 bases and J by 8 bases, with 23 bases between. This CDR3 is CASAPDSRGGHEQFF. CDR3 DNA: TGTGCCAGTGCCCCCGATTCCAGGGGAGGGCATGAGCAGTTCTTC.

The chain combines TRBV9 with TRBJ1-2; D is possibly TRBD1 (5 bases). The CDR3 extends over 12 amino acids. V was shortened by 0 bases and J by 8 bases, with 8 bases between the two germline ends. Germline loops: CDR1 SGDLS, CDR2 YYNGEE. This CDR3 is CASSVGGNGYTF. The DNA for the CDR3 is TGTGCCAGCAGCGTAGGGGGGAACGGCTACACCTTC.

CDR3 sequence: CASSQDMRTSGRSNEQFF. Written as DNA, the CDR3 is TGCGCCAGCAGCCAAGATATGAGGACTAGCGGGAGATCCAATGAGCAGTTCTTC. This chain connects TRBV4-1 to TRBJ2-1; 13 nucleotides line up with TRBD2. Germline V gives CDR1 MGHRA, CDR2 YSYEKL. V shed 0 bases and J 6 bases; nucleotides not matched to a gene: 8. The CDR3 is 18 residues long.